This TCR beta chain was captured by sequencing in a study of cytomegalovirus exposure and HLA in healthy donors. This clone showed up just once. Its target is not known. Whole-study findings and limits: Roughly even sequencing depth across donors was the assumption behind the presence/absence analyses. Some V segments could not be told apart, so they were left out, TRBV6-2 and TRBV6-3 among them. A later analysis linked around 15,000 TCR beta sequences to HLA alleles at 0.05 false discovery rate.

It was with 60 Vbeta and 13 Jbeta primers that the PCR ran. The table came from immunoSEQ multiplex PCR; TCRdb's copy has only in-frame clones and leaves some out. Counted here are about 100,000 clones, roughly 83% occurring once; the ten biggest clones make up approximately 4.1%. Germline V lookup: CDR1 SGHVS, CDR2 FQNEAQ. The CDR3 runs 18 residues. Losses at the gene ends were 5 bases for V and 5 bases for J; bases not matched to a gene: 17. Input material: PBMCs. This rearrangement joins TRBV7-8 to TRBJ2-7, with 11 bases aligning to TRBD2. The receptor was isolated from a female donor in good health and CMV-seropositive. The CDR3 reads CASSPLGSGRGFRNEQYF. CDR3 sequence (DNA): TGTGCCAGCAGCCCCCTGGGTAGCGGGAGGGGATTTAGGAACGAGCAGTACTTC.